This TCR beta chain was observed in a study of metastatic and nonmetastatic thyroid tumors. Study at large: Blood and tumor or nodule tissue repertoires from malignant and benign thyroid patients were compared.

The entire patient cohort was treatment-naive prior to thyroid surgery. This clone was seen at least ten times. Its antigen is as yet unknown. Germline CDR1 and CDR2: LNHDA and SQIVND (reference sequence). The CDR3 has 13 amino acids. V lost 8 bases and J 1 base, leaving 12 bases between the germline ends. Methods used by the authors: The authors used CDR3 differences across clinicopathological groups to build a distant-metastasis classifier for papillary thyroid cancer. TCRdb re-called clones from the PCR reads using MiXCR. The authors' filters were not applied to this entry. The data contain fewer than 50,000 clones, approximately 15% of them singletons. General study findings and limits: When malignant thyroid tumors were compared with benign nodules, TCR beta diversity was reportedly significantly higher in the malignant tumors. This held in both blood and tumor samples.

The sample was blood. This sequence was found in a female donor with papillary thyroid cancer or a benign thyroid nodule (not recorded which). Some clones in this sample may be carry-over from other donors' samples. The genes are TRBV19 and TRBJ2-7; tentatively, D is TRBD1 or TRBD2 (5 bases each). This CDR3 reads CASGRGGSYEQYF. CDR3 coding DNA: TGTGCCAGTGGACGGGGCGGTTCCTACGAGCAGTACTTC.